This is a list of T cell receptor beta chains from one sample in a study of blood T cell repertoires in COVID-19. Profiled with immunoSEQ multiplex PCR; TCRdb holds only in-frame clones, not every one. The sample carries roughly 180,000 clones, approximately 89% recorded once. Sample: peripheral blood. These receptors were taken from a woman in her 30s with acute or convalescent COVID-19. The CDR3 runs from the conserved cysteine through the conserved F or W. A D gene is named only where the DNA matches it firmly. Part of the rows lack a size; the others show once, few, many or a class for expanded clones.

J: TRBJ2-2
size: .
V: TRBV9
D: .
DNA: TGTGCCAGCAGGACTAGGAGGGACACCGGGGAGCTGTTTTTT
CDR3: CASRTRRDTGELFF

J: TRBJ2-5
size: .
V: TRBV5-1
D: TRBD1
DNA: TGCGCCAGCAGCTTAACCAGGGGGGAGACCCAGTACTTC
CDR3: CASSLTRGETQYF

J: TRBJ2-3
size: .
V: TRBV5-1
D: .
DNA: TGCGCCAGCAGCTCCGGGACTCCTACAGATACGCAGTATTTT
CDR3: CASSSGTPTDTQYF

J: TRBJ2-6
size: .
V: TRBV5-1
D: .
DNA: TGCGCCAGCAGGCGGGCGGTCGCCTCTGGGGCCAACGTCCTGACTTTC
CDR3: CASRRAVASGANVLTF

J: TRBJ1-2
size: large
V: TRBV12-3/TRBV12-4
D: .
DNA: TGTGCCAGCAGCCACGGGGTCTATGGCTACACCTTC
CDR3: CASSHGVYGYTF

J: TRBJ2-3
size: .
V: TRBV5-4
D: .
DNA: TGTGCCAGCAGCGTGTCGGTCGGGTCTCGGGAGTATTTT
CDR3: CASSVSVGSREYF

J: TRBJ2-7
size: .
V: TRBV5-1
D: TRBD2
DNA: TGCGCCAGCAGCCCGGGACTAGCGGTAGGCGGTTACGAGCAGTACTTC
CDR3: CASSPGLAVGGYEQYF

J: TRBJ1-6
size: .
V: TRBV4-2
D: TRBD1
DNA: TGTGCCAGCAGCCAAGGGGACAGGGTCCCTTCACCCCTCCACTTT
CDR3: CASSQGDRVPSPLHF

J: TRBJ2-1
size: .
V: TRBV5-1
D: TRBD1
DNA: TGCGCCAGCAGCCGCTTGACAGGGGGCGCCTTAAATGAGCAGTTCTTC
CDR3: CASSRLTGGALNEQFF

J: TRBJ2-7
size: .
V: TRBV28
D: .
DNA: TGTGCCAGCAGTTTTCTCGGGGAGGAGTACTTC
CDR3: CASSFLGEEYF

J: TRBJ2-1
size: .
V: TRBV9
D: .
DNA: TGTGCCAGCAGCGTATCCCTAGCGCAAAATGAGCAGTTCTTC
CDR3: CASSVSLAQNEQFF

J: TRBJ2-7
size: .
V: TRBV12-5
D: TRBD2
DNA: TGTGCTAGTGGTTTGGTACTTTCGGCTAGCGGGAGTGGGTTATACTTC
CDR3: CASGLVLSASGSGLYF

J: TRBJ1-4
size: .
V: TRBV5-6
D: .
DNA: TGTGCCAGCAGCTTGTACCGCCTTGGAGGACTGTTTTTT
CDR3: CASSLYRLGGLFF

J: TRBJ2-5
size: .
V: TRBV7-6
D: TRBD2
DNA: TGTGCCAGCAGCTTAGACCCCGGGAGGGCCGGAGAGACCCAGTACTTC
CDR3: CASSLDPGRAGETQYF

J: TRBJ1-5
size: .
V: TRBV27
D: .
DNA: TGTGCCAGCAGTTTGGGCGCCAATCAGCCCCAGCATTTT
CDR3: CASSLGANQPQHF

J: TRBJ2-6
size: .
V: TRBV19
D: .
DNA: TGTGCCAGTAGTATTCGGGCAGGGTCAGGCTCTGGGGCCAACGTCCTGACTTTC
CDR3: CASSIRAGSGSGANVLTF

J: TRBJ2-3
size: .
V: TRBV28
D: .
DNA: TGTGCCAGCAGTTTACAGACTCCAGATACGCAGTATTTT
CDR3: CASSLQTPDTQYF

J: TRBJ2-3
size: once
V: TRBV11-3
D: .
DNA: TGTGCCAGCAGCTTAAGCCCAGATACGCAGTATTTT
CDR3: CASSLSPDTQYF

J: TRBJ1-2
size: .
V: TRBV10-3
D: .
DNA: TGTGCCATCAGTGAGCGCGGAGACTATGGCTACACCTTC
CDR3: CAISERGDYGYTF

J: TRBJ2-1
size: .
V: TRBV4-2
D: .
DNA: TGTGCCAGCAGCCAAGATCGGGAGCAGTTCTTC
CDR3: CASSQDREQFF

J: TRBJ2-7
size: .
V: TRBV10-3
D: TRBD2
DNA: TGTGCCATCACAGCGGGAGCATCCCCCTACGAGCAGTACTTC
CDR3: CAITAGASPYEQYF

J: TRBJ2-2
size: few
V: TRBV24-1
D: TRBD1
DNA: TGTGCCACCAGTGTCGCGACAGGGAGGAACACCGGGGAGCTGTTTTTT
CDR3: CATSVATGRNTGELFF

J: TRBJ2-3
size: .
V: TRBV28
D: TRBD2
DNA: TGTGCCACAAGACTGACTAGCGGGAGTCAAGATACGCAGTATTTT
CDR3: CATRLTSGSQDTQYF

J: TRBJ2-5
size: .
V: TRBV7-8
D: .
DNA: TGTGCCAGCAGCTTAGAGGCGACAGTGTCAAGATTGGCCCAGTACTTC
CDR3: CASSLEATVSRLAQYF

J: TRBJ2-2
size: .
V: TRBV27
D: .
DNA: TGTGCCAGCCGGAGACAGCCAAACACCGGGGAGCTGTTTTTT
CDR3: CASRRQPNTGELFF

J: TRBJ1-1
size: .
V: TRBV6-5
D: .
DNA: TGTGCCAGCAGTTGGCACGGGACAGAAGCTTTCTTT
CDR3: CASSWHGTEAFF

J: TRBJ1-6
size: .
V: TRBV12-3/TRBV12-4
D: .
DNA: TGTGCCAGCAGTTTAAATCCGGATTCACCCCTCCACTTT
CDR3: CASSLNPDSPLHF

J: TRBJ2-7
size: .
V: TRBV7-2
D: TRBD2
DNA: TGTGCCAGCAGCACCACCTCCGGGACTAGAGCGTCCTACGAGCAGTACTTC
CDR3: CASSTTSGTRASYEQYF

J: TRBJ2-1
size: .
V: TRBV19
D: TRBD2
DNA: TGTGCCAGTAGGTCCACGGGACTAAGCTACAATGAGCAGTTCTTC
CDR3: CASRSTGLSYNEQFF

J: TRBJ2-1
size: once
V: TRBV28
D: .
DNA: TGTGCCAGCAAAGGCGGCCCCATAAATGAGCAGTTCTTC
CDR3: CASKGGPINEQFF

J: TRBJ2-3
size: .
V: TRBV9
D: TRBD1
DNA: TGTGCCAGCAGCGTTCTCGGGACAGGGGAAGATACGCAGTATTTT
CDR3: CASSVLGTGEDTQYF

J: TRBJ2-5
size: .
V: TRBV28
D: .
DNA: TGTGCCAGCAGGCTCGTCGGGGAAGAGACCCAGTACTTC
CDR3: CASRLVGEETQYF

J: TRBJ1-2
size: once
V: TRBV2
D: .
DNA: TGTGCCAGCGGAGCACAACTAGCTAACTATGGCTACACCTTC
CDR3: CASGAQLANYGYTF

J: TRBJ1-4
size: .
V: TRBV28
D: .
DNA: TGTGCCAGCAGTGCCCTGGCCATCGAAAAACTGTTTTTT
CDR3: CASSALAIEKLFF